This passage covers 32 T cell receptor beta chains from one sample sequenced in a study of blood T cell repertoires in COVID-19. TCRdb's copy holds only in-frame clones and misses some; the assay was immunoSEQ multiplex PCR. The table lists around 220,000 clones, around 90% of them singletons, with approximately 16% in the top ten. The sample consisted of PBMCs or T cells enriched from blood (not recorded which). These receptor sequences come from a man younger than 45 who had been exposed to COVID-19.

The chain's CDR3 is CSVQLLAARSGNTIYF. The CDR3 DNA sequence: TGCAGCGTCCAACTCTTGGCGGCCCGCTCTGGAAACACCATATATTTT. The chain joins TRBV29-1 to TRBJ1-3; D ambiguous. The CDR3 runs 16 residues. V shed 6 bases and J shed 0 bases, with 18 bases lying between them. CDR1 is SQVTM, CDR2 ANQGSEA, per germline. Combining the CDR3 with reference TRBV29-1 and TRBJ1-3 gives the whole variable domain SAVISQKPSRDICQRGTSLTIQCQVDSQVTMMFWYRQQPGQSLTLIATANQGSEATYESGFVIDKFPISRPNLTFSTLTVSNMSPEDSSIYLCSVQLLAARSGNTIYFGEGSWLTVV.

The V call is TRBV7-6, the J call TRBJ1-6; D gene ambiguous. The CDR3 is made up of 14 amino acids. V lost 4 bases and J 10 bases, leaving 14 bases between the germline ends. In germline, CDR1 is SGHVS, CDR2 FNYEAQ. The CDR3 region has the DNA TGTGCCAGCAGCTCCCTGGCTGCCCGCTCACCCCTCCACTTT. Encoded protein: CASSSLAARSPLHF.

The chain has TRBV5-4 and TRBJ1-3; D is unclear. This CDR3 has 16 residues. Trimming took 0 bases from V and 4 from J, leaving 14 bases between them. CDR1 SGHNT and CDR2 YYREEE come from the germline V gene (reference sequence). CDR3 amino acids: CASSLGAGGNGNTIYF. In nucleotides, the CDR3 is TGTGCCAGCAGCTTGGGAGCGGGCGGGAACGGAAACACCATATATTTT.

The rearrangement joins TRBV5-1 to TRBJ2-2, with D uncertain. The CDR3 covers 13 residues. Germline V lookup: CDR1 SGHRS, CDR2 YFSETQ. Trimming stripped 4 bases from V and 1 base from J, with 5 bases between. The CDR3 nucleotides are TGCGCCAGCAGCAGCGAGAACACCGGGGAGCTGTTTTTT. Amino acid sequence: CASSSENTGELFF.

The chain carries TRBV4-2 and TRBJ1-4; D is unclear. Germline V gene sequence: CDR1 LGHNA, CDR2 YNFKEQ. CDR3 length: 14 residues. Trimming removed 6 bases at V and 0 bases at J, with 8 bases between. CDR3 region: CASREAATNEKLFF. The CDR3 nucleotides read TGTGCCAGCAGGGAGGCAGCAACTAATGAAAAACTGTTTTTT.

With regard to this clone: One base away lies a much larger clone, so this may be a sequencing read error. The V call is TRBV10-3, the J call TRBJ2-3, with TRBD2 matching 10 bases. The trim removed 2 bases at V and 1 base at J, leaving 0 bases unmatched. Germline CDR1 ENHRY, CDR2 SYGVKD. This CDR3 is 15 amino acids long. The DNA for the CDR3 is TGTGCCATCAGTGAGACTAGCGGGGGCACAGATACGCAGTATTTT. This sequence encodes CAISETSGGTDTQYF.

The rearrangement joins TRBV4-1 to TRBJ1-3; D is perhaps TRBD1 (5 bases). The CDR3 spans 13 residues. V shed 8 bases and J shed 1 base, with 9 bases lying between them. Germline-derived CDR1 and CDR2 are MGHRA and YSYEKL. The CDR3 nucleotides read TGCGCCAGCGCTCGACAGTCTGGAAACACCATATATTTT. It translates to CASARQSGNTIYF.

The chain combines TRBV5-1 with TRBJ2-2, with TRBD1 matching 9 bases. J gave up 4 bases and V 0 bases, and 7 bases lay outside the gene matches. The length of the CDR3 is 17 residues. In germline, CDR1 is SGHRS, CDR2 YFSETQ. This CDR3 is CASSLDRGLPGTGELFF. The CDR3 DNA reads TGCGCCAGCAGCTTGGACAGGGGGCTGCCGGGCACCGGGGAGCTGTTTTTT.

CDR3 residues: CASARQGATEAFF. As DNA, the CDR3 is TGCGCCAGCGCAAGACAGGGGGCAACTGAAGCTTTCTTT. This rearrangement joins TRBV23-1 to TRBJ1-1, with 10 bases aligning to TRBD1. TRBV23-1 is treated as an ORF (open reading frame) with a function not yet certain. The V and J ends lost 8 bases and 5 bases, in that order; junction bases with no gene match: 5. This CDR3 has 13 residues.

The chain couples TRBV29-1 to TRBJ1-2, with D possibly being TRBD1 (5 bases). Per germline, CDR1 SQVTM and CDR2 ANQGSEA. V lost 4 bases and J lost 1, with 7 bases in between. This CDR3 contains 12 residues. The CDR3 protein is CSVVQGNYGYTF. In nucleotides, the CDR3 is TGCAGCGTTGTCCAGGGTAACTATGGCTACACCTTC.

This clone was recorded once. The chain employs TRBV7-6 and TRBJ2-7; 7 bases fit TRBD2. Germline V gene data show CDR1 as SGHVS and CDR2 as FNYEAQ. The CDR3 sequence is 16 residues long. V gave up 0 bases and J gave up 3 bases; unmatched junction bases: 8. The CDR3 reads CASSLAQAGHHYEQYF. For the CDR3, the DNA is TGTGCCAGCAGCTTAGCGCAAGCGGGGCATCACTACGAGCAGTACTTC.

The genes are TRBV4-3 and TRBJ1-2, with 11 bases lining up with TRBD1. Per germline, CDR1 LGHNA and CDR2 YSLEER. The ends lost 4 bases at V and 8 bases at J; junction bases unmatched: 6. This CDR3 comprises 14 residues. CDR3 region: CASSPGTGGTGYTF. CDR3 DNA: TGCGCCAGCAGCCCCGGGACAGGGGGGACGGGCTACACCTTC.

V usage is TRBV5-1 and J usage is TRBJ1-1; TRBD1 aligns across 11 bases. V lost 0 bases to trimming and J lost 5 bases; unmatched junction nucleotides: 3. The CDR3 spans 15 residues. CDR1 is SGHRS and CDR2 is YFSETQ in the germline V gene. CDR3 sequence reads: CASSLAGTGGTEAFF. In nucleotides, the CDR3 is TGCGCCAGCAGCTTGGCAGGGACAGGGGGGACTGAAGCTTTCTTT.

The chain uses TRBV2 and TRBJ2-2; D is ambiguous. This CDR3 comprises 14 residues. Germline values: CDR1 SNHLY, CDR2 FYNNEI. Trimming took off 4 bases at V and 4 bases at J, with 10 bases between the two ends. CDR3 sequence: CASSATRGTGELFF. Here the CDR3 DNA reads TGTGCCAGCAGTGCCACTCGAGGCACCGGGGAGCTGTTTTTT.

V gene TRBV2 combines with J gene TRBJ1-1; 7 nucleotides align to TRBD1. Germline-derived CDR1 and CDR2 are SNHLY and FYNNEI. This CDR3 region has 14 residues. The trim removed 4 bases at V and 6 bases at J, leaving 8 bases unmatched. The CDR3 sequence is CASSGQGEGAEAFF. The DNA of the CDR3 is TGTGCCAGCAGTGGACAGGGAGAAGGAGCTGAAGCTTTCTTT.

V gene TRBV20-1 combines with J gene TRBJ2-3, with a possible D match to TRBD2 (6 bases). This CDR3 comprises 11 residues. V lost 1 base, J lost 10 bases, and 9 bases lay in between. Germline CDR1 reads DFQATT; CDR2 reads SNEGSKA (reference sequence). DNA for the CDR3: TGCAGTGCTAGAGCGACTAGTTCGCAGTATTTT. Protein: CSARATSSQYF.

The rearrangement uses TRBV3-1 (or the pseudogene TRBV3-2) and TRBJ2-5; 14 bases match TRBD2. Germline values: CDR1 LGHDT, CDR2 YNNKEL (reference sequence). The CDR3 loop spans 19 amino acids. Unmatched junction bases numbered 15, after V lost 5 bases and J lost 4 bases. The DNA for the CDR3 is TGTGCCAGCAGCTCCATTGCTCCGGGACTAGCGGGGGCGGGAGAGACCCAGTACTTC. This codes for CASSSIAPGLAGAGETQYF.

The chain uses TRBV5-6 and TRBJ2-3; weak D call: TRBD2 (6 bases). Trimming left V 0 bases short and J 0 bases short, with 11 bases between. This CDR3 spans 16 amino acids. Per the germline V gene, CDR1 is SGHDT and CDR2 is YYEEEE. The CDR3 sequence is CASSLVAARSTDTQYF. In DNA form, the CDR3 reads TGTGCCAGCAGCTTGGTAGCGGCTCGGAGCACAGATACGCAGTATTTT.

The chain links TRBV5-5 to TRBJ2-3; TRBD1 might be the D (7 bases). Trimming shortened V by 7 bases and J by 1 base, and 13 bases separated the two germline ends. Germline CDR1 and CDR2: SGHKS and YYEKEE (reference sequence). This CDR3 is 14 amino acids long. The CDR3 loop is CASGGGAGTDTQYF. The CDR3, as DNA: TGTGCCAGCGGAGGGGGCGCTGGCACAGATACGCAGTATTTT.

The V gene is TRBV5-1, the J gene TRBJ1-2, with 10 bases matching TRBD1. Germline loops: CDR1 SGHRS, CDR2 YFSETQ. The CDR3 sequence is 15 residues long. The J segment lost 0 bases and the V segment lost 4 bases, leaving 3 bases of the junction unmatched. CDR3 DNA sequence: TGCGCCAGCAGCCCGGGACAGGGGCCTAACTATGGCTACACCTTC. The encoded protein is CASSPGQGPNYGYTF.

This clone came up a few times. The V call is TRBV7-9, the J call TRBJ2-2; D remains ambiguous. V was pared by 4 bases and J by 6 bases, with 12 bases between. Per the germline V gene, CDR1 is SEHNR and CDR2 is FQNEAQ (reference sequence). This CDR3 contains 14 residues. Here the CDR3 DNA reads TGTGCCAGCAGCTCCTATGGGCAGGCCGGGGAGCTGTTTTTT. Protein sequence: CASSSYGQAGELFF. Filled out from reference TRBV7-9 and TRBJ2-2, the complete variable domain reads DTGVSQNPRHKITKRGQNVTFRCDPISEHNRLYWYRQTLGQGPEFLTYFQNEAQLEKSRLLSDRFSAERPKGSFSTLEIQRTEQGDSAMYLCASSSYGQAGELFFGEGSRLTVL.

J is TRBJ2-1 and V is TRBV4-2, with 9 bases identical to TRBD2. J gave up 8 bases and V 3 bases, and 20 bases lay outside the gene matches. There are 19 residues in the CDR3. From germline, CDR1 is LGHNA and CDR2 YNFKEQ. The CDR3 sequence is CASSQDREPWRGGPDEQFF. The CDR3 DNA reads as TGTGCCAGCAGCCAGGACCGGGAGCCCTGGCGGGGGGGCCCCGATGAGCAGTTCTTC.

The chain has TRBV5-1 and TRBJ1-1; a weak D match, TRBD1 (5 bases). This CDR3 has 15 residues. Trimming removed 3 bases at V and 4 bases at J, with 16 bases between. Germline loops: CDR1 SGHRS, CDR2 YFSETQ. CDR3 nucleotide sequence: TGCGCCAGCAGCTCTGCCCCGGGCGGGGGCACTGAAGCTTTCTTT. Translated, it gives CASSSAPGGGTEAFF.

This chain links TRBV5-1 with TRBJ2-3; TRBD1 might be the D (6 bases). The CDR3 consists of 13 residues. The germline V gene encodes CDR1 SGHRS and CDR2 YFSETQ. Trimming cost V 4 bases and J 5 bases, with 11 bases left between them. The CDR3: CASSGNREDTQYF. DNA of the CDR3: TGCGCCAGCAGCGGAAACAGGGAAGATACGCAGTATTTT.

In regard to this clone: The sample contains more than one DNA sequence encoding this CDR3. This chain joins TRBV7-2 and TRBJ2-3; no reliable D call. Germline V lookup: CDR1 SGHTA, CDR2 FQGNSA. V lost 2 bases and J lost 0, with 3 bases in between. This CDR3 comprises 13 residues. The CDR3, as DNA: TGTGCCAGCAGCTTACCTAGCACAGATACGCAGTATTTT. Translating it yields CASSLPSTDTQYF.

The genes are TRBV9 and TRBJ2-2, with D uncertain. Trimming took off 0 bases at V and 1 base at J, with 7 bases between the two ends. Germline V gives CDR1 SGDLS, CDR2 YYNGEE. The CDR3 totals 15 residues. The CDR3 DNA is TGTGCCAGCAGCGTAGTCGACATGAACACCGGGGAGCTGTTTTTT. Residues: CASSVVDMNTGELFF.

The chain combines TRBV19 with TRBJ2-3; D call uncertain. This CDR3 has 14 residues. Germline values: CDR1 LNHDA, CDR2 SQIVND (reference sequence). With 5 bases removed from V and 7 bases from J, the gap between germline ends came to 16 bases. CDR3 loop: CASSSLGRAYTQYF. The DNA of the CDR3 is TGTGCCAGTAGTTCCCTAGGAAGAGCTTATACGCAGTATTTT.

This rearrangement joins TRBV9 to TRBJ2-7; perhaps TRBD1 as D (6 bases). V was trimmed by 0 bases and J by 0 bases, leaving 13 bases between them. The V gene's germline CDR1 is SGDLS and CDR2 YYNGEE. The CDR3 sequence is 16 residues long. CDR3 loop: CASSVGGQGTSYEQYF. The CDR3 DNA is TGTGCCAGCAGCGTAGGAGGGCAGGGGACCTCCTACGAGCAGTACTTC.

This clone was picked up a small number of times. Additional DNA sequences in this sample encode the identical CDR3. This sequence joins TRBV7-9 and TRBJ1-5; D remains unclear. CDR3 length: 14 amino acids. The V gene lost 1 base and the J gene lost 0 bases, with 4 bases spanning the gap. The germline CDR1 and CDR2 sequences are SEHNR and FQNEAQ (reference sequence). The CDR3 region has the DNA TGTGCCAGCAGCTTAGGGCATAGCAATCAGCCCCAGCATTTT. Its translation is CASSLGHSNQPQHF. The full variable domain, in which reference TRBV7-9 and TRBJ1-5 provide the parts outside the CDR3, is DTGVSQNPRHKITKRGQNVTFRCDPISEHNRLYWYRQTLGQGPEFLTYFQNEAQLEKSRLLSDRFSAERPKGSFSTLEIQRTEQGDSAMYLCASSLGHSNQPQHFGDGTRLSIL.

J is TRBJ1-1 and V is TRBV6-2 or TRBV6-3, with D unclear. The CDR3 extends over 17 amino acids. CDR1 and CDR2 (germline): MNHEY, SVGEGT. Trimming left V 3 bases short and J 0 bases short, with 17 bases between. The CDR3 sequence: CASSYEFMRTMNTEAFF. The CDR3 nucleotides read TGTGCCAGCAGTTATGAATTTATGCGGACTATGAACACTGAAGCTTTCTTT.

This chain links TRBV7-9 with TRBJ2-1; no clear D. The CDR3 covers 11 residues. V lost 2 bases to trimming and J lost 9 bases, with 5 bases between them. Germline-derived CDR1 and CDR2 are SEHNR and FQNEAQ (reference sequence). As DNA, the CDR3 is TGTGCCAGCAGCTTATCGTCTGAGCAGTTCTTC. It is translated as CASSLSSEQFF.

The chain recombines TRBV2 with TRBJ2-5; TRBD2 matches at 7 bases. The CDR3 runs 15 residues. The V segment lost 4 bases and the J segment 4 bases; nucleotides outside the gene matches: 9. The germline V gene has CDR1 SNHLY and CDR2 FYNNEI. CDR3 sequence: CASSGLSGGGETQYF. Written as DNA, the CDR3 is TGTGCCAGCAGTGGCCTTTCGGGAGGCGGAGAGACCCAGTACTTC. The whole variable domain, filled in from reference TRBV2 and TRBJ2-5, reads EPEVTQTPSHQVTQMGQEVILRCVPISNHLYFYWYRQILGQKVEFLVSFYNNEISEKSEIFDDQFSVERPDGSNFTLKIRSTKLEDSAMYFCASSGLSGGGETQYFGPGTRLLVL.